This entry concerns a single T cell receptor (beta chain). Its antigen is as yet unknown. Time point described: pre-sensitization, week 0. Indicated treatment: therapeutic diphenylcyclopropenone sensitization with weekly scalp DPC. The entry originates in a study of human T cells and chemical hapten exposure. Overall study context: Patch tests applied 0.01% DPC to the upper back and were scored after 6 days.

The library put unique molecular identifiers onto individual cDNA molecules. TCRdb passed the RACE reads through MiXCR, listing each CDR3 protein once. The sample lists about 39,000 distinct CDR3 sequences, 12% occurring once. Whole-study findings and limits: Patch test score was positively correlated with the counts of PT1 expanded TCRs. Healthy people's immune response may differ from that of the donors, who had alopecia.

This CDR3 contains 14 residues. The J segment lost 4 bases and the V segment lost 7 bases, leaving 9 bases of the junction unmatched. Germline V lookup: CDR1 MDHEN, CDR2 SYDVKM. The V call is TRBV28, the J call TRBJ2-5; the match to TRBD1 covers 7 bases. Here the sequenced sample was whole blood, taken in connection with sensitization to the hapten diphenylcyclopropenone (DPC). This sequence originates from a woman aged 25 to 39 with alopecia areata. Some clones in this sample may be carry-over from other donors' samples. The CDR3 sequence: CASKSGGRRETQYF. The CDR3 DNA follows: TGTGCCAGCAAGTCAGGGGGTAGAAGAGAGACCCAGTACTTC.